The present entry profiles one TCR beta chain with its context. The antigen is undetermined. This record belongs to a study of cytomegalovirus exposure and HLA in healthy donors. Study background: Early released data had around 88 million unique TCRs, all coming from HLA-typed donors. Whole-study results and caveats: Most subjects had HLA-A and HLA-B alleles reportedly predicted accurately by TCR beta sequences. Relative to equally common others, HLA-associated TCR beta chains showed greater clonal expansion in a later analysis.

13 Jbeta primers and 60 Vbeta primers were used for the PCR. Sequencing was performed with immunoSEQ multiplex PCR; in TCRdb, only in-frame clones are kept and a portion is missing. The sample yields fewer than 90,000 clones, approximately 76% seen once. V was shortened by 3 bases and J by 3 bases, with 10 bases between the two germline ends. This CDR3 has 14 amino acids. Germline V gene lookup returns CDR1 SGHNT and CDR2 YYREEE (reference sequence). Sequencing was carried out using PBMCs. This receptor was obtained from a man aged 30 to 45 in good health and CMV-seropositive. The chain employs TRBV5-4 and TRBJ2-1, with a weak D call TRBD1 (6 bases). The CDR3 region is CASSSTGYYNEQFF. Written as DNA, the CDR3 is TGTGCCAGCAGCTCGACAGGCTACTACAATGAGCAGTTCTTC.